This TCR beta chain originates from a study of blood T cell repertoires in COVID-19. Study as a whole: Samples of COVID-19 (acute and convalescent) were obtained from the United States, Italy and Spain. PBMCs, B-cell-depleted T cells, or T cells provided the cDNA or gDNA that made up the material.

The CDR3 totals 13 residues. Trimming shortened V by 3 bases and J by 3 bases, and 12 bases separated the two germline ends. Germline V gene data show CDR1 as DFQATT and CDR2 as SNEGSKA (reference sequence). How the authors handled the data: Nucleated cell number was recorded as an estimate derived from reference gene primer amplification. Generated by immunoSEQ multiplex PCR, the TCRdb table keeps only in-frame clones and is missing some. The V and J calls and clone size were taken over from that table, and D and trimming were inferred from the DNA. Of roughly 170,000 clones listed, about four fifths are singletons.

The chain joins TRBV20-1 to TRBJ2-7; weak D call: TRBD1 (6 bases). Sequenced sample: peripheral blood. The TCR comes from a human donor in a cohort sampled during active COVID-19. For the CDR3, the DNA is TGCAGTGCTAGTTCAGGGGAGAGCTACGAGCAGTACTTC. It yields the protein CSASSGESYEQYF.